This TCR beta chain appears in the sequencing data of a study of blood T cell repertoires in COVID-19. As for the study in general: COVID-19 samples collected from the United States, Italy and Spain covered acute and convalescent phases. T cells, B-cell-depleted T cells, or PBMCs supplied cDNA or gDNA.

Original methodology: Cell counts per sample came from amplifying reference gene primers. Produced via immunoSEQ multiplex PCR; TCRdb's table is partial and in-frame only. V and J calls and clone size are copied from that table; D and trimming were computed from the DNA. The repertoire has 35,000 to 50,000 clones, more than 85% of them found once; the top ten carry 2% to 2.5%. This CDR3 is built from 15 residues. Losses at the gene ends were 1 base for V and 5 bases for J; bases not matched to a gene: 6. Germline CDR1 is SGHVS and CDR2 is FNYEAQ. The TCR sequence derives from a man between 50 and 59 years old with active COVID-19. The chain couples TRBV7-6 to TRBJ2-5, with 8 bases aligning to TRBD2. Sequenced material: peripheral blood. The CDR3: CASSLDHGRAETQYF. CDR3 sequence (DNA): TGTGCCAGCAGCTTAGATCACGGGAGGGCGGAGACCCAGTACTTC.